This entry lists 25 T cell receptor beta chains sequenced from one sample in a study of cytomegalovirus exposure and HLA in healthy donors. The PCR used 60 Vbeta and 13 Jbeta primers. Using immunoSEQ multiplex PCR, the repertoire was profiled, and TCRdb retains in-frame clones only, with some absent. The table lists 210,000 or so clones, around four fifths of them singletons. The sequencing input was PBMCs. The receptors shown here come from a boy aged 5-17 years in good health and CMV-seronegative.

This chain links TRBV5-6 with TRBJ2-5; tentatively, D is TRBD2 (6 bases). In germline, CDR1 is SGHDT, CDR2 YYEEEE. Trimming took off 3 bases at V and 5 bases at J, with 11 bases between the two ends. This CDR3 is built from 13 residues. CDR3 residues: CASSSTSTETQYF. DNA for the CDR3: TGTGCCAGCAGCTCAACTAGCACGGAGACCCAGTACTTC.

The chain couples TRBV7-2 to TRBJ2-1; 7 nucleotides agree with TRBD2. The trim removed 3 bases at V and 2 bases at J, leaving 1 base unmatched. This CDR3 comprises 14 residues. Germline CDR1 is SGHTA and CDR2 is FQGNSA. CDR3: CASSFGGTYNEQFF. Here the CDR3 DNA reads TGTGCCAGCAGCTTCGGGGGGACCTACAATGAGCAGTTCTTC.

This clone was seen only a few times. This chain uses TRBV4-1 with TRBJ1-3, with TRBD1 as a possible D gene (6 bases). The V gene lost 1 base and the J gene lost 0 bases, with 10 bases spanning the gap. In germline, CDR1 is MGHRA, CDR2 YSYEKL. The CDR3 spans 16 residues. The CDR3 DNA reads TGCGCCAGCAGCCAAGCGACAGGACACTCTGGAAACACCATATATTTT. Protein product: CASSQATGHSGNTIYF.

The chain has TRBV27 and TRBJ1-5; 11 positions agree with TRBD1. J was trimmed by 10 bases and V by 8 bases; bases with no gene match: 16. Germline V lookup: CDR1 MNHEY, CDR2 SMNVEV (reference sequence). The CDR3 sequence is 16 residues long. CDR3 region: CASPSRTGGAEGPQHF. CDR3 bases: TGTGCCAGCCCCTCCAGGACAGGGGGCGCAGAGGGACCCCAGCATTTT.

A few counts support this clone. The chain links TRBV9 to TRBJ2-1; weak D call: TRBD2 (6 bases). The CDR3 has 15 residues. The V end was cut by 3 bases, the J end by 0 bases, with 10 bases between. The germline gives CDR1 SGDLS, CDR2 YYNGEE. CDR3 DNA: TGTGCCAGCAGCGCTAGCGCGAGCTCCTACAATGAGCAGTTCTTC. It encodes CASSASASSYNEQFF.

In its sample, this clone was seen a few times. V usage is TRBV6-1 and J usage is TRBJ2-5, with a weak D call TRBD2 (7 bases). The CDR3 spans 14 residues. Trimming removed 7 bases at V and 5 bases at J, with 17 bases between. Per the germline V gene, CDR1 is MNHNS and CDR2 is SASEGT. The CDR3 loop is CASTNVGGPETQYF. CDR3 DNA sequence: TGTGCCAGCACTAACGTCGGGGGGCCGGAGACCCAGTACTTC.

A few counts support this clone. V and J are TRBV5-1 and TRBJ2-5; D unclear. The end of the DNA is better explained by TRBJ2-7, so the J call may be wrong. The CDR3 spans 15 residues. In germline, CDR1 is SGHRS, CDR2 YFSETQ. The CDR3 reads CASSLESLHFYEQYF. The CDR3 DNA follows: TGCGCCAGCAGCTTGGAGTCGCTCCATTTCTACGAGCAGTACTTC.

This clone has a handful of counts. CDR3 in DNA: TGTGCCAGCAGCCCATACAGGGAAGTTCCCACAGATACGCAGTATTTT. Translation: CASSPYREVPTDTQYF. V is TRBV7-6 and J is TRBJ2-3; perhaps TRBD1 as D (6 bases). CDR1 and CDR2 from the germline V gene are SGHVS and FNYEAQ. With 5 bases removed from V and 2 bases from J, the gap between germline ends came to 17 bases. The CDR3 runs to 16 residues. The variable domain in full, completed from reference TRBV7-6 and TRBJ2-3, reads GAGVSQSPRYKVTKRGQDVALRCDPISGHVSLYWYRQALGQGPEFLTYFNYEAQQDKSGLPNDRFSAERPEGSISTLTIQRTEQRDSAMYRCASSPYREVPTDTQYFGPGTRLTVL.

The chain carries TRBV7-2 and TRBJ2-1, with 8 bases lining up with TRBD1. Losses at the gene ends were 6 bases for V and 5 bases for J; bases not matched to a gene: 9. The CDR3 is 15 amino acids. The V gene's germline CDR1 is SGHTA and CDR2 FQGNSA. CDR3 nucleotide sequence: TGTGCCAGCAGTCAGGGGGCTCGGTTCAACAATGAGCAGTTCTTC. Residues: CASSQGARFNNEQFF.

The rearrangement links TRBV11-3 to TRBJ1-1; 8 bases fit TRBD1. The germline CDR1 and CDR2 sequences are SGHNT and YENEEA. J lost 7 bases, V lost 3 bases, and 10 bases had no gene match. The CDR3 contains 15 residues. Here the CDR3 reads CASSLPMQGADEAFF. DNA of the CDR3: TGTGCCAGCAGCTTGCCGATGCAGGGGGCGGATGAAGCTTTCTTT.

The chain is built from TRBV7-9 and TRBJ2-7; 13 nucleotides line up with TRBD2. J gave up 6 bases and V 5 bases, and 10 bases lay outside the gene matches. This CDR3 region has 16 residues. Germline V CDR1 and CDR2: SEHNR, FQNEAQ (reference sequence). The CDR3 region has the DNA TGTGCCAGCAGCCCCCGCTCCGGGACTAGCGGGACCGAGCAGTACTTC. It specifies CASSPRSGTSGTEQYF. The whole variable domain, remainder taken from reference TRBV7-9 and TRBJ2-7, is DTGVSQNPRHKITKRGQNVTFRCDPISEHNRLYWYRQTLGQGPEFLTYFQNEAQLEKSRLLSDRFSAERPKGSFSTLEIQRTEQGDSAMYLCASSPRSGTSGTEQYFGPGTRLTVT.

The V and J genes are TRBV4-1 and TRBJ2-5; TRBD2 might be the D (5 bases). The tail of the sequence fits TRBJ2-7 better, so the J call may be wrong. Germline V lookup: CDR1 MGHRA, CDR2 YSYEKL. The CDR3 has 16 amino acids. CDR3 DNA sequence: TGCGCCAGCAGCCAAGATCTGTGGAGGTTAGCCTACGAGCAGTACTTC. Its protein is CASSQDLWRLAYEQYF.

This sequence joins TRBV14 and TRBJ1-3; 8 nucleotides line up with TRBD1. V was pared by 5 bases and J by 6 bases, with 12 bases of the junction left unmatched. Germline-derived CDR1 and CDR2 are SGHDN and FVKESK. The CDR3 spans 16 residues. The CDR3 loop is CASSSYGQGWENTIYF. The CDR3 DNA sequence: TGTGCCAGCAGCTCATACGGACAGGGTTGGGAAAACACCATATATTTT.

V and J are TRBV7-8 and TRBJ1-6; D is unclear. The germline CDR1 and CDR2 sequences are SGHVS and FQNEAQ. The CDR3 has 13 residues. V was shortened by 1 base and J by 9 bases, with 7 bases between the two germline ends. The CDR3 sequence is CASSLDRGSPLHF. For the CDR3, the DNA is TGTGCCAGCAGCTTAGATCGGGGTTCACCCCTCCACTTT. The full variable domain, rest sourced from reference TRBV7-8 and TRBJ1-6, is GAGVSQSPRYKVAKRGQDVALRCDPISGHVSLFWYQQALGQGPEFLTYFQNEAQLDKSGLPSDRFFAERPEGSVSTLKIQRTQQEDSAVYLCASSLDRGSPLHFGNGTRLTVT.

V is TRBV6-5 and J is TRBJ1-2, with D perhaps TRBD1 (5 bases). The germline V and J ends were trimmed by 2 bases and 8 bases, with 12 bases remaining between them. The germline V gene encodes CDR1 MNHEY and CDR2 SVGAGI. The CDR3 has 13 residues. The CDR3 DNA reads TGTGCCAGCAGTTACCCTTTCGGGGGGGGCTACACCTTC. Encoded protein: CASSYPFGGGYTF.

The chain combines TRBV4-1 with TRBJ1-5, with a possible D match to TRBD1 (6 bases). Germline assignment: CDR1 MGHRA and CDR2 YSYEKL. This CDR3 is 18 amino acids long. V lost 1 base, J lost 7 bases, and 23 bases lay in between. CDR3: CASSQGVFTGPRGQPQHF. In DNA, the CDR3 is TGCGCCAGCAGCCAAGGGGTTTTCACAGGGCCCCGGGGCCAGCCCCAGCATTTT.

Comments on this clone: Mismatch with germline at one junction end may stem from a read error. CDR3 sequence: CASSFDREGELFF. The CDR3 coding sequence is TGTGCTAGCAGCTTCGACAGGGAGGGGGAGCTGTTTTTT. The chain couples TRBV7-7 to TRBJ2-2; 7 bases agree with TRBD1. Germline CDR1 and CDR2: SSHAT and FNYEAQ (reference sequence). This CDR3 contains 13 residues.

The CDR3 loop reads CASSILGAKGTEAFF. CDR3 DNA: TGTGCCAGTAGTATCCTGGGGGCCAAGGGCACTGAAGCTTTCTTT. V gene TRBV19 combines with J gene TRBJ1-1; TRBD1 might be the D (6 bases). Germline-derived CDR1 and CDR2 are LNHDA and SQIVND (reference sequence). The V end lost 3 bases, the J end lost 4 bases, and 15 bases lay between the germline ends. The CDR3 is made up of 15 amino acids.

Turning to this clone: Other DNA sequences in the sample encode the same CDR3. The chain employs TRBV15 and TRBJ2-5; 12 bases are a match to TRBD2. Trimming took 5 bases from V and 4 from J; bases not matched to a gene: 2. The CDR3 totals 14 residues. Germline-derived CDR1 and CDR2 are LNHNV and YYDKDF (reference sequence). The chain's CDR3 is CATSAGLAGETQYF. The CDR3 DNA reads TGTGCCACCAGCGCGGGACTAGCGGGAGAGACCCAGTACTTC. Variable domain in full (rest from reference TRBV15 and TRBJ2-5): DAMVIQNPRYQVTQFGKPVTLSCSQTLNHNVMYWYQQKSSQAPKLLFHYYDKDFNNEADTPDNFQSRRPNTSFCFLDIRSPGLGDTAMYLCATSAGLAGETQYFGPGTRLLVL.

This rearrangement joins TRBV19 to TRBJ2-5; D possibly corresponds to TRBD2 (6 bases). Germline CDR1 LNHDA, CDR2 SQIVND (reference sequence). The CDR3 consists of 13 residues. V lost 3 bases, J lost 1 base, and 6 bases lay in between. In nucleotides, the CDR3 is TGTGCCAGTAGTATGGGGGGCCAAGAGACCCAGTACTTC. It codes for CASSMGGQETQYF.

The DNA for the CDR3 is TGTGCCAGCAGTTACCGAGGGCAGGGGGGAGATACGCAGTATTTT. Translating gives CASSYRGQGGDTQYF. The genes are TRBV6-5 and TRBJ2-3, with D possibly matching TRBD1 (7 bases). The CDR3 sequence is 15 residues long. CDR1 and CDR2 (germline): MNHEY, SVGAGI. The V end was cut by 2 bases, the J end by 5 bases, with 14 bases between.

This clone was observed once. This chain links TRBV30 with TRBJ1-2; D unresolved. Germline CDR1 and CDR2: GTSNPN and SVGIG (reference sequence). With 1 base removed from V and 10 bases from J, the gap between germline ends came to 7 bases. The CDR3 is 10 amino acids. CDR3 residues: CAWSARDYTF. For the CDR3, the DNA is TGTGCCTGGAGTGCCCGGGACTACACCTTC.

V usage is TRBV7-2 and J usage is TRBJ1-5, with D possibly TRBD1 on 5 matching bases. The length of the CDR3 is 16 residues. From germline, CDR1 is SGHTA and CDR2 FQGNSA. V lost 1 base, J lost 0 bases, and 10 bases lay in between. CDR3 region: CASSLVGTDSNQPQHF. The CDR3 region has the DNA TGTGCCAGCAGCTTAGTCGGGACTGATAGCAATCAGCCCCAGCATTTT.

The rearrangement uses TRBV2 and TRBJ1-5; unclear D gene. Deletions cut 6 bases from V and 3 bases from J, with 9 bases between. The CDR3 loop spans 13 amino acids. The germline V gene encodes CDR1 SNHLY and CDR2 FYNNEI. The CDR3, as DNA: TGTGCCAGCAGCGCGGGTTACAATCAGCCCCAGCATTTT. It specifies CASSAGYNQPQHF.

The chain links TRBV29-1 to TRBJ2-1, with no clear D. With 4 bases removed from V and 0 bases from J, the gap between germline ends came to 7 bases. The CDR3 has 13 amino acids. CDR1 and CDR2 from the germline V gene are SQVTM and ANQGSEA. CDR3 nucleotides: TGCAGCGTTGTATCGAGCTCCTACAATGAGCAGTTCTTC. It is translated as CSVVSSSYNEQFF.